This TCR beta chain was sequenced for a study of a mutant IDH1 vaccine in newly diagnosed glioma (dated by TCRdb to the early 2020s). For the study in its entirety: Eight vaccinations were administered to patients in weeks 1, 3, 5, 7, 11, 15, 19 and 23, corresponding to visits V03 through V10. For exploratory analyses, longitudinal TCRB deep sequencing was carried out in about two dozen treated patients wherever samples were available. Of the roughly 30 treated patients, 62.5% were male and 37.5% were female, and a mean age of roughly 37 years was recorded. Prior to enrollment, patients had been given standard therapy consisting of radiotherapy alone, temozolomide alone, or radiochemotherapy with temozolomide, with the combination given to most patients. In the chemotherapy-containing groups, vaccination started alongside temozolomide cycles, whereas in patients who had radiotherapy alone it started 4-6 weeks after radiotherapy. Peripheral blood was collected at six visits: V03 (baseline), V05, V07, V10, V12 and V13.

The library was prepared using the immunoSEQ multiplex PCR assay. Following the manufacturer's protocol, the hsTCRB Kit was used to amplify rearranged TCR beta chain sequences. TCRB libraries were sequenced on an Illumina MiSeq. As for how the authors treated the data: The kit vendor's proprietary platform handled demultiplexing, trimming and gene mapping. Sourced from immuneACCESS, this table was stored by TCRdb with only in-frame sequences that have V and J called. A share of the clones is absent; for the studies checked, an unresolved V gene accounts for under half, and the remainder has no known explanation. The DNA was the basis for D and trimming; V, J and clone size are from that table. This sample is represented by roughly 130,000 clones; roughly 78% of them were singletons. 5.5% of the sample comes from the top ten. About this clone itself: Its antigen remains undetermined. No base quality information exists; no much larger clone differs at one position.

Results the study describes overall, beyond this receptor: It was noted by the authors that analyses of patient blood samples could not be reproduced owing to sample limitations. PBMC samples for TCRB deep sequencing were selected based on availability. Pseudoprogression seemed to be unrelated to changes in the top peripheral T cell clonotypes found by TCRB sequencing. Across multiple MHC alleles, vaccine-induced immune responses were seen in 90% to 95% of patients.

The sample's time point label, in plain terms: week 11, during vaccination. A 20-mer mutant IDH1 peptide at 300 micrograms in Montanide made up each vaccine dose, which was injected subcutaneously together with topical imiquimod. The donors had newly diagnosed IDH1-mutant astrocytomas of WHO grade 3 or 4 that showed loss of nuclear ATRX. The samples were drawn from NOA16, a multicentre, single-arm, open-label phase I trial in Germany that tested a mutant IDH1 peptide vaccine in humans for the first time. Genomic DNA for TCRB sequencing was isolated from EDTA blood with the DNeasy Blood and Tissue Kit. The source of this sequence is a man aged 40-55 years with glioma. The sequences come from PBMCs, collected from a glioma patient whose treatment included an IDH1 peptide vaccine.

This receptor carries the CDR3 CASSQEGGFNEKLFF. The sequence in DNA is TGTGCCAGCAGCCAAGAGGGGGGATTTAATGAAAAACTGTTTTTT. The chain employs TRBV4-2 and TRBJ1-4; tentative D gene TRBD1, with 5 bases matching. The CDR3 covers 15 residues, taking in both the cysteine and the phenylalanine. The CDR3 DNA has 45 bases and is translated from base 1. CDR1 and CDR2, looked up from the germline V gene, are LGHNA and YNFKEQ. A distance of 9 bases separates the germline ends of V and J, which lose 0 bases and 4 bases respectively.